Below, 18 T cell receptor beta chains from the same sample are listed, as sequenced in a study of blood T cell repertoires in COVID-19. The repertoire was sequenced with immunoSEQ multiplex PCR; TCRdb's copy has only in-frame clones and lacks some. Seen here are 140,000 to 150,000 clones, about 79% observed once, and the top ten hold 10%. Sequences were obtained from peripheral blood. These receptors were obtained from a man in his 60s with active or convalescent COVID-19.

The V call is TRBV5-1, the J call TRBJ2-3, with D tentatively TRBD1 (6 bases). Germline-derived CDR1 and CDR2 are SGHRS and YFSETQ. This CDR3 has 14 amino acids. Deletions cut 0 bases from V and 4 bases from J, with 9 bases between. The CDR3: CASSLGSGADTQYF. CDR3 DNA: TGCGCCAGCAGCTTGGGCTCAGGGGCAGATACGCAGTATTTT. Full variable domain (outside the CDR3, taken from reference TRBV5-1 and TRBJ2-3): KAGVTQTPRYLIKTRGQQVTLSCSPISGHRSVSWYQQTPGQGLQFLFEYFSETQRNKGNFPGRFSGRQFSNSRSEMNVSTLELGDSALYLCASSLGSGADTQYFGPGTRLTVL.

The genes are TRBV19 and TRBJ1-5; TRBD1 agrees at 9 bases. The CDR3 sequence is 16 residues long. Germline V gene data show CDR1 as LNHDA and CDR2 as SQIVND (reference sequence). Unmatched junction bases numbered 11, after V lost 5 bases and J lost 6 bases. The CDR3 DNA reads TGTGCCAGTAGTCCGACCGGGACAGGGCTTGGTCAGCCCCAGCATTTT. Protein: CASSPTGTGLGQPQHF.

CDR3 in DNA: TGTGCCAGCAGTGATTGGGACAGAGGAGTCGAGACCCAGTACTTC. This codes for CASSDWDRGVETQYF. The V and J genes are TRBV2 and TRBJ2-5, with 7 bases lining up with TRBD1. J gave up 5 bases and V 3 bases, and 9 bases lay outside the gene matches. Germline lookup yields CDR1 SNHLY and CDR2 FYNNEI. The CDR3 contains 15 residues.

CDR3 nucleotides: TGTGCCAGCAGAGCGACAGGGCCCTCTGGAAACACCATATATTTT. Amino acid sequence: CASRATGPSGNTIYF. The genes are TRBV7-6 and TRBJ1-3, with 7 bases identical to TRBD1. CDR1 and CDR2 (germline): SGHVS, FNYEAQ. The CDR3 covers 15 residues. V dropped 6 bases and J dropped 0; count of bases not matched to a gene: 5.

The chain couples TRBV7-2 to TRBJ2-7, with TRBD2 matching 8 bases. The CDR3 is 15 residues long. Trimming at V came to 4 bases and at J to 2 bases, leaving 7 bases not matched to a gene. Germline V lookup: CDR1 SGHTA, CDR2 FQGNSA. Written as DNA, the CDR3 is TGTGCCAGCAGCTCCCCCGGACTAGCCGCCTACGAGCAGTACTTC. Protein product: CASSSPGLAAYEQYF.

The rearrangement uses TRBV2 and TRBJ1-1; 8 bases match TRBD1. This CDR3 has 15 residues. CDR1 is SNHLY, CDR2 FYNNEI, per germline. J gave up 5 bases and V 3 bases, and 8 bases lay outside the gene matches. The CDR3 sequence is CASSEQRQGTTEAFF. CDR3 sequence (DNA): TGTGCCAGCAGTGAGCAAAGACAGGGGACAACTGAAGCTTTCTTT.

The chain joins TRBV30 to TRBJ1-6; D not certain. This CDR3 contains 14 residues. V lost 2 bases and J 14 bases, leaving 19 bases between the germline ends. The V gene's germline CDR1 is GTSNPN and CDR2 SVGIG (reference sequence). This CDR3 reads CAWSNGVGLLALHF. The CDR3 DNA is TGTGCCTGGAGTAACGGGGTGGGTCTTTTGGCCCTCCACTTT. Combining the CDR3 with reference TRBV30 and TRBJ1-6 gives the whole variable domain SQTIHQWPATLVQPVGSPLSLECTVEGTSNPNLYWYRQAAGRGLQLLFYSVGIGQISSEVPQNLSASRPQDRQFILSSKKLLLSDSGFYLCAWSNGVGLLALHFGNGTRLTVT.

V gene TRBV7-8 combines with J gene TRBJ2-1; D ambiguous. The germline CDR1 and CDR2 sequences are SGHVS and FQNEAQ. The length of the CDR3 is 13 residues. V gave up 2 bases and J gave up 4 bases, with 6 bases separating them. CDR3 sequence reads: CASSLRGYNEQFF. CDR3 bases: TGTGCCAGCAGCTTACGAGGTTACAATGAGCAGTTCTTC.

The rearrangement uses TRBV7-2 and TRBJ1-5; D perhaps matches TRBD1 (6 bases). The V and J ends lost 1 base and 6 bases respectively, with 13 bases between them. This CDR3 is 15 amino acids long. The germline V gene encodes CDR1 SGHTA and CDR2 FQGNSA. For the CDR3, the DNA is TGTGCCAGCAGCTTAGGACAGGTGGGCAGTCAGCCCCAGCATTTT. Protein: CASSLGQVGSQPQHF.

The chain uses TRBV2 and TRBJ1-2; 8 nucleotides align to TRBD1. Germline values: CDR1 SNHLY, CDR2 FYNNEI. V was clipped by 0 bases and J by 8 bases; unmatched bases: 8. This CDR3 contains 15 residues. The CDR3 spells CASSEAAAGGNGYTF. DNA for the CDR3: TGTGCCAGCAGTGAAGCCGCGGCAGGGGGCAACGGCTACACCTTC.

This sequence joins TRBV6-2 or TRBV6-3 and TRBJ2-7; maybe TRBD2 (6 bases). Germline V gene data show CDR1 as MNHEY and CDR2 as SVGEGT. This CDR3 comprises 13 residues. V lost 6 bases and J lost 1, with 10 bases in between. In nucleotides, the CDR3 is TGTGCCAGCAGCTCCCGGGGGTCCTACGAGCAGTACGTC. It codes for CASSSRGSYEQYV.

The gene calls are TRBV2 and TRBJ2-1; D is perhaps TRBD2 (6 bases). This CDR3 has 13 amino acids. The V end was cut by 8 bases, the J end by 4 bases, with 12 bases between. From germline, CDR1 is SNHLY and CDR2 FYNNEI. In DNA, the CDR3 is TGTGCCAGCGGGGAGGAGAGATACAATGAGCAGTTCTTC. Amino acids: CASGEERYNEQFF.

The chain employs TRBV5-6 and TRBJ1-3; D unclear. Germline V CDR1 and CDR2: SGHDT, YYEEEE. Trimming left V 3 bases short and J 1 base short, with 11 bases between. This CDR3 region has 15 residues. DNA for the CDR3: TGTGCCAGCAGCTGGGGAGGAAGATCTGGAAACACCATATATTTT. It specifies CASSWGGRSGNTIYF. The full variable domain, with the rest looked up from reference TRBV5-6 and TRBJ1-3, is DAGVTQSPTHLIKTRGQQVTLRCSPKSGHDTVSWYQQALGQGPQFIFQYYEEEERQRGNFPDRFSGHQFPNYSSELNVNALLLGDSALYLCASSWGGRSGNTIYFGEGSWLTVV.

The chain is built from TRBV25-1 and TRBJ1-1; 9 bases are a match to TRBD1. Germline values: CDR1 MGHDK, CDR2 SYGVNS. CDR3 length equals 14 residues. The ends lost 5 bases at V and 11 bases at J; junction bases unmatched: 12. Here the CDR3 DNA reads TGTGCCAGCAGTTGGGGACAGGGCGCCGAAGAGGCTTTCTTT. Translating it yields CASSWGQGAEEAFF.

The V call is TRBV6-5, the J call TRBJ2-7, with TRBD1 as a possible D gene (5 bases). V was trimmed by 0 bases and J by 3 bases, leaving 9 bases between them. The CDR3 loop spans 14 amino acids. From germline, CDR1 is MNHEY and CDR2 SVGAGI. CDR3 in DNA: TGTGCCAGCAGTTACTCGGCTACAGGCTACGAGCAGTACTTC. Amino acid sequence: CASSYSATGYEQYF.

The chain combines TRBV2 with TRBJ2-7, with D unresolved. The V end lost 4 bases, the J end lost 1 base, and 8 bases lay between the germline ends. Germline-derived CDR1 and CDR2 are SNHLY and FYNNEI. The CDR3 is 13 amino acids. The CDR3 reads CASSVTFSYEQYF. As DNA, the CDR3 is TGTGCCAGCAGTGTTACATTTTCCTACGAGCAGTACTTC. The complete variable domain, with remaining parts taken from reference TRBV2 and TRBJ2-7, reads EPEVTQTPSHQVTQMGQEVILRCVPISNHLYFYWYRQILGQKVEFLVSFYNNEISEKSEIFDDQFSVERPDGSNFTLKIRSTKLEDSAMYFCASSVTFSYEQYFGPGTRLTVT.

This chain connects TRBV7-9 to TRBJ1-3, with a tentative D call TRBD1 (5 bases). V was pared by 4 bases and J by 1 base, with 17 bases between. The germline V gene encodes CDR1 SEHNR and CDR2 FQNEAQ (reference sequence). The CDR3 runs to 17 residues. As DNA, the CDR3 is TGTGCCAGCAGCTCGGAACTGAAACAGGAATCTGGAAACACCATATATTTT. Encoded protein: CASSSELKQESGNTIYF.

V usage is TRBV6-5 and J usage is TRBJ1-6; tentative D call: TRBD1 (5 bases). The length of the CDR3 is 15 residues. With 5 bases removed from V and 9 bases from J, the gap between germline ends came to 17 bases. Germline CDR1 reads MNHEY; CDR2 reads SVGAGI. This chain's CDR3 is CASSPIRGVGSPLHF. The CDR3 nucleotides read TGTGCCAGCAGTCCCATTCGGGGGGTCGGTTCACCCCTCCACTTT.